A selection of T cell receptor beta chains follows, all from one sample in a study of cytomegalovirus exposure and HLA in healthy donors. Generated by immunoSEQ multiplex PCR, the TCRdb table keeps only in-frame clones and is missing some. The sample records about 250,000 clones, more than 75% being singletons. The sample taken for sequencing was PBMCs. These receptors all come from a man younger than 35 in good health and CMV-seropositive. Both conserved end residues are part of each CDR3. A D gene is named only where the DNA matches it firmly. Rows may omit the clone size; those that give it use once, few, many or a size class.

j_gene | abundance | v_gene | d_gene | CDR3aa | CDR3nt
TRBJ2-5 | - | TRBV5-6 | TRBD1 | CASSLLGQGVGTQYF | TGTGCCAGCAGCTTACTGGGGCAGGGGGTCGGGACCCAGTACTTC
TRBJ2-5 | - | TRBV5-1 | - | CASSLASIGQETQYF | TGCGCCAGCAGCTTGGCTTCTATCGGACAAGAGACCCAGTACTTC
TRBJ2-3 | - | TRBV5-4 | TRBD1 | CASTPRTGPRTDTQYF | TGTGCCAGCACCCCGCGGACAGGGCCTCGCACAGATACGCAGTATTTT
TRBJ1-1 | - | TRBV20-1 | - | CSAGDTEAFF | TGCAGTGCCGGGGACACTGAAGCTTTCTTT
TRBJ1-1 | - | TRBV11-2 | - | CASSLEARTEAFF | TGTGCCAGCAGCTTAGAGGCTCGCACTGAAGCTTTCTTT
TRBJ1-1 | once | TRBV2 | - | CASSELGGNTEAFF | TGTGCCAGCAGTGAACTAGGCGGGAACACTGAAGCTTTCTTT
TRBJ2-7 | - | TRBV7-2 | TRBD2 | CASSLAGLAGEEQYF | TGTGCCAGCAGCTTAGCGGGACTAGCGGGAGAAGAGCAGTACTTC
TRBJ2-3 | - | TRBV30 | TRBD1 | CAWGTGSTDTQYF | TGTGCCTGGGGGACAGGTTCAACAGATACGCAGTATTTT
TRBJ2-1 | - | TRBV7-9 | TRBD1 | CASSGRDRQNEQFF | TGTGCCAGCAGCGGCCGGGACAGGCAAAATGAGCAGTTCTTC
TRBJ2-4 | - | TRBV28 | - | CASRLQGLNIQYF | TGTGCCAGCAGGTTGCAGGGGTTAAACATTCAGTACTTC
TRBJ2-3 | - | TRBV11-2 | TRBD1 | CASSLDRGSTDTQYF | TGTGCCAGCAGCTTGGACAGGGGGAGCACAGATACGCAGTATTTT
TRBJ2-1 | - | TRBV19 | TRBD2 | CASSLAGVYNEQFF | TGTGCCAGTTCACTTGCGGGAGTTTACAATGAGCAGTTCTTC
TRBJ1-2 | - | TRBV12-5 | - | CASGLAGGYGYTF | TGTGCTAGTGGTTTGGCTGGCGGCTATGGCTACACCTTC
TRBJ2-1 | - | TRBV14 | TRBD2 | CASSFRLAGFSYNEQFF | TGTGCCAGCAGCTTTAGACTAGCGGGGTTCTCCTACAATGAGCAGTTCTTC
TRBJ1-2 | - | TRBV4-1 | - | CASSHPSTKTYTF | TGCGCCAGCAGCCACCCCAGTACGAAGACGTACACCTTC
TRBJ2-6 | - | TRBV27 | - | CASSLIPPGGAGANVLTF | TGTGCCAGCAGTCTAATCCCCCCCGGAGGGGCAGGGGCCAACGTCCTGACTTTC
TRBJ1-2 | - | TRBV11-2 | TRBD1 | CASSPGRDRVFGYTF | TGTGCCAGCAGCCCAGGTCGGGACAGGGTATTTGGCTACACCTTC
TRBJ2-1 | medium-sized | TRBV7-3 | TRBD2 | CASARLAGVDEQFF | TGTGCCAGTGCAAGACTAGCGGGAGTGGATGAGCAGTTCTTC
TRBJ2-2 | - | TRBV15 | - | CATSRDYGGSDTGELFF | TGTGCCACCAGCAGAGATTATGGAGGGAGTGATACCGGGGAGCTGTTTTTT
TRBJ1-1 | few | TRBV30 | TRBD1 | CASDRGNTEAFF | TGTGCCTCCGACAGGGGAAACACTGAAGCTTTCTTT
TRBJ2-7 | - | TRBV29-1 | TRBD1 | CSVAGTVATYEQYF | TGCAGCGTTGCCGGGACAGTCGCAACCTACGAGCAGTACTTC
TRBJ2-7 | - | TRBV6-1 | - | CASSRTSSYEQYF | TGTGCCAGCAGCCGAACATCATCCTACGAGCAGTACTTC
TRBJ1-1 | - | TRBV27 | - | CASSPIGTEAFF | TGTGCCAGCAGTCCAATCGGGACTGAAGCTTTCTTT
TRBJ1-1 | - | TRBV30 | - | CAWTRPGRTEAFF | TGTGCCTGGACCCGGCCTGGACGAACTGAAGCTTTCTTT
TRBJ2-2 | - | TRBV13 | - | CASSTGPQPATGELFF | TGTGCCAGCAGCACGGGACCGCAGCCAGCTACCGGGGAGCTGTTTTTT
TRBJ1-1 | - | TRBV29-1 | TRBD1 | CSVVRGRRAFF | TGCAGCGTTGTGAGGGGGCGTCGAGCTTTCTTT
TRBJ2-5 | - | TRBV14 | TRBD2 | CASSQGLAGVETQYF | TGTGCCAGCAGCCAGGGGCTAGCGGGAGTGGAGACCCAGTACTTC
TRBJ2-6 | - | TRBV29-1 | - | CSVAGSFSGANVLTF | TGCAGCGTTGCGGGCTCCTTCTCTGGGGCCAACGTCCTGACTTTC